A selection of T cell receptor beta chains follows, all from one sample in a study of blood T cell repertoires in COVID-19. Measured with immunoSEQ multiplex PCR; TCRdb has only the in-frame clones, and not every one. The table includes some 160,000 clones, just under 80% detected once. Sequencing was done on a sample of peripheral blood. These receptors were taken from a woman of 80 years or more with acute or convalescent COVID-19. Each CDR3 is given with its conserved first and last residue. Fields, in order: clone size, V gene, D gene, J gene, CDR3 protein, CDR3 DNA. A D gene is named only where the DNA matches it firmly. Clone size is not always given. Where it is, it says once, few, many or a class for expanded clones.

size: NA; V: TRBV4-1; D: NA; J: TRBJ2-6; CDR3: CASSQGNSNSGANVLTF; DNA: TGCGCCAGCAGCCAGGGCAATTCGAACTCTGGGGCCAACGTCCTGACTTTC
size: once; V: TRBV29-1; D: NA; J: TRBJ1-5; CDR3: CSVAGADQPQHF; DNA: TGCAGCGTAGCGGGGGCGGATCAGCCCCAGCATTTT
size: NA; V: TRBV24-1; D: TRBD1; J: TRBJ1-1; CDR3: CATRRTGRDTEAFF; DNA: TGTGCCACCAGAAGGACAGGGAGGGACACTGAAGCTTTCTTT
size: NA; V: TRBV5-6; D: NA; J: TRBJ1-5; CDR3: CASSLQGINQPQHF; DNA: TGTGCCAGCAGCTTACAGGGAATCAATCAGCCCCAGCATTTT
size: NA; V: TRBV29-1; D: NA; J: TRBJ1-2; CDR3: CSVHPEGGYGYTF; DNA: TGCAGCGTTCACCCTGAGGGTGGCTATGGCTACACCTTC
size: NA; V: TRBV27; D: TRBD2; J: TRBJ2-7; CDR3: CASSLGLLSYEQYF; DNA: TGTGCCAGCAGTTTGGGACTACTTTCCTACGAGCAGTACTTC
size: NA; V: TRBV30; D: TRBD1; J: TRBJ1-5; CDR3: CALGGRGYQPQHF; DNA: TGTGCCCTGGGGGGCAGGGGGTATCAGCCCCAGCATTTT
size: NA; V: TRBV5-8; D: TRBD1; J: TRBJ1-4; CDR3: CASSSRGQGARKLFF; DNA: TGTGCCAGCAGCTCCCGAGGACAGGGGGCACGAAAACTGTTTTTT
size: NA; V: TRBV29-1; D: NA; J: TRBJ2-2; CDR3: CSHSGGQGTGELFF; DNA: TGCAGCCATTCAGGGGGGCAGGGCACCGGGGAGCTGTTTTTT
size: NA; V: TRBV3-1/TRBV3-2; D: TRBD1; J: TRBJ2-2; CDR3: CASSQVTQGAGELFF; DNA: TGTGCCAGCAGCCAAGTAACACAGGGGGCCGGGGAGCTGTTTTTT
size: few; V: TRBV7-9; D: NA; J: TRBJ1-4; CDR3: CASSLAVGTDEKLFF; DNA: TGTGCCAGCAGCTTAGCAGTAGGAACAGATGAAAAACTGTTTTTT
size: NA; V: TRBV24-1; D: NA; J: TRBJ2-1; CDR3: CATSGEVNEQFF; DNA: TGTGCCACCAGTGGGGAGGTCAATGAGCAGTTCTTC
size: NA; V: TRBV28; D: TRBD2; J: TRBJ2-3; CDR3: CASSLWGLGGGPGTDTQYF; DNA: TGTGCCAGCAGTTTATGGGGTTTGGGGGGAGGGCCGGGCACAGATACGCAGTATTTT
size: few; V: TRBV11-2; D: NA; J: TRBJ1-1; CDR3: CASSLVLGARGTEAFF; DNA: TGTGCCAGCAGCTTAGTTTTGGGGGCTAGAGGCACTGAAGCTTTCTTT
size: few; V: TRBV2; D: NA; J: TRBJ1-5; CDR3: CASTLNGGVEPQHF; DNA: TGTGCCAGCACCCTGAACGGGGGTGTGGAGCCCCAGCATTTT
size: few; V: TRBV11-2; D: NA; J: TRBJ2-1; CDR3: CASSLVGADEQFF; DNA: TGTGCCAGCAGCTTAGTTGGGGCTGATGAGCAGTTCTTC
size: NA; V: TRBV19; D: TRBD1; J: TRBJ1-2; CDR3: CASSTSGTGHNYGYTF; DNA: TGTGCCAGTAGTACTTCCGGGACAGGGCATAACTATGGCTACACCTTC
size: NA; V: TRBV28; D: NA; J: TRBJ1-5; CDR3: CASSLRKGANQPQHF; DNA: TGTGCCAGCAGTTTAAGAAAAGGGGCTAATCAGCCCCAGCATTTT
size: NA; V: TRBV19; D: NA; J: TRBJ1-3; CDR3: CASSTYRSSGNTIYF; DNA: TGTGCCAGTAGTACATACAGGAGCTCTGGAAACACCATATATTTT
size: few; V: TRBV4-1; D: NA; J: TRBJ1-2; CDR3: CASSQNGGRNYGYTF; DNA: TGCGCCAGCAGCCAAAATGGGGGGAGGAACTATGGCTACACCTTC
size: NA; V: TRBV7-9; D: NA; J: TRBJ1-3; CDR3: CASSFGGSSGNTIYF; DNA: TGTGCCAGCAGCTTTGGGGGCTCCTCTGGAAACACCATATATTTT
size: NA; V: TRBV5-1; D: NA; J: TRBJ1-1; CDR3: CASSAMSWNTEAFF; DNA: TGCGCCAGCAGCGCCATGAGCTGGAACACTGAAGCTTTCTTT
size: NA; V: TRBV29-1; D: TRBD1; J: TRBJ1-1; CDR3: CSVGAGTGVAGTEAFF; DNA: TGCAGCGTGGGGGCCGGGACAGGGGTTGCGGGGACTGAAGCTTTCTTT
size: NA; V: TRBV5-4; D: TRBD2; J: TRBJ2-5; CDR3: CASSFSSGEYETQYF; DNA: TGTGCCAGCAGCTTTTCTAGCGGGGAGTATGAGACCCAGTACTTC
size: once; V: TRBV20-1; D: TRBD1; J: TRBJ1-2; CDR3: CSASPGGSYGYTF; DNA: TGCAGTGCCAGTCCAGGGGGCAGCTATGGCTACACCTTC
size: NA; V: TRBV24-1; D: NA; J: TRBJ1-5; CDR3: CATSDSRQPNQPQHF; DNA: TGTGCCACCAGTGACTCTCGACAGCCCAATCAGCCCCAGCATTTT
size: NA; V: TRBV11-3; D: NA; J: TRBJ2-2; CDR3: CASSSAWGGNTGELFF; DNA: TGTGCCAGCAGCTCCGCCTGGGGAGGGAACACCGGGGAGCTGTTTTTT
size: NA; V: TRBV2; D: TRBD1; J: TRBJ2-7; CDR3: CASSGTGSNEQYF; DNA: TGTGCCAGCAGCGGGACAGGGTCCAACGAGCAGTACTTC
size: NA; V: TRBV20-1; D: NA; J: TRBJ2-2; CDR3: CSARSTGELFF; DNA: TGCAGTGCTCGGTCCACCGGGGAGCTGTTTTTT
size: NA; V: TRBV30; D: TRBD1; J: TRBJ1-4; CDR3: CAWSYNRGPNEKLFF; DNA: TGTGCCTGGAGTTACAACAGGGGGCCTAATGAAAAACTGTTTTTT
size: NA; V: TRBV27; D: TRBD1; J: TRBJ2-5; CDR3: CASSPWDRGGETQYF; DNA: TGTGCCAGCAGTCCATGGGACAGGGGGGGGGAGACCCAGTACTTC
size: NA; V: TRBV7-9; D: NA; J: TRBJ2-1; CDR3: CASSLDTWTINYNEQFF; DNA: TGTGCCAGCAGCCTCGACACGTGGACTATCAATTACAATGAGCAGTTCTTC
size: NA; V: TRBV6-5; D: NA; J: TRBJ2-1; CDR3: CASSYSAGNSYNEQFF; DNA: TGTGCCAGCAGTTACTCCGCGGGAAACTCCTACAATGAGCAGTTCTTC
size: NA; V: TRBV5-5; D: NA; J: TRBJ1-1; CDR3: CASSLSPGETEAFF; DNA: TGTGCCAGCAGCTTGTCCCCGGGGGAGACTGAAGCTTTCTTT
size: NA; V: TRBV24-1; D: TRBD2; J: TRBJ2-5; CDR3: CATSDSSQPGTSAGQETQYF; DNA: TGTGCCACCAGTGACTCGAGCCAGCCCGGAACTAGCGCGGGACAAGAGACCCAGTACTTC
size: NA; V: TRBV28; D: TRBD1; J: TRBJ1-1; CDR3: CASSLRTGGLNTEAFF; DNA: TGTGCCAGCAGTCTGCGGACAGGGGGATTGAACACTGAAGCTTTCTTT
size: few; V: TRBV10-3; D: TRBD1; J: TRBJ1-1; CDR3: CAISRTGGFTEAFF; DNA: TGTGCCATCAGTAGGACAGGGGGTTTCACTGAAGCTTTCTTT